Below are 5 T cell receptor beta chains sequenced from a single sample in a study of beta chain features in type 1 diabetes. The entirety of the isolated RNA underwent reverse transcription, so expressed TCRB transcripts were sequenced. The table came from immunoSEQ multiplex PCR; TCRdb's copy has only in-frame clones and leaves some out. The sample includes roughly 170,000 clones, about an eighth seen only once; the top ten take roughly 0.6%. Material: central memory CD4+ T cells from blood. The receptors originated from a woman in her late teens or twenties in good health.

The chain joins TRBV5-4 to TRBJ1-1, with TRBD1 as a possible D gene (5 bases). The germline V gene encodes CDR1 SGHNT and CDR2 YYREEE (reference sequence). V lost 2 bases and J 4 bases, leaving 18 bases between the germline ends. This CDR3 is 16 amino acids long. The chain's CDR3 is CASSFAKLTGGTEAFF. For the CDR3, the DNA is TGTGCCAGCAGCTTCGCGAAGCTTACGGGGGGCACTGAAGCTTTCTTT.

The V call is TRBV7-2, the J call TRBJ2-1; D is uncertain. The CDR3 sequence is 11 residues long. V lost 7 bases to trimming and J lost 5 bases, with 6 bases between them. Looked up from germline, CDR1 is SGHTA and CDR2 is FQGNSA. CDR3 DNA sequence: TGTGCCAGCACACGAGACAATGAGCAGTTCTTC. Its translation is CASTRDNEQFF.

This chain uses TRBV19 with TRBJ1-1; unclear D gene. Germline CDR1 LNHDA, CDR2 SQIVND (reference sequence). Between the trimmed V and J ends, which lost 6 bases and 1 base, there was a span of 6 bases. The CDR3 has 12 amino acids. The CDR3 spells CASRRENTEAFF. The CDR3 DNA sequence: TGTGCCAGTAGACGGGAGAACACTGAAGCTTTCTTT.

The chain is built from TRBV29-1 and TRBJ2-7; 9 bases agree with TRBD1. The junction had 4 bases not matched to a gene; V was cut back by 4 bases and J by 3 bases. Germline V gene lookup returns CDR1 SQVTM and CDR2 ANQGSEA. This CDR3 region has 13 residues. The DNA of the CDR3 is TGCAGCGTTGGCGACAGGGGGAGCTACGAGCAGTACTTC. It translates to CSVGDRGSYEQYF.

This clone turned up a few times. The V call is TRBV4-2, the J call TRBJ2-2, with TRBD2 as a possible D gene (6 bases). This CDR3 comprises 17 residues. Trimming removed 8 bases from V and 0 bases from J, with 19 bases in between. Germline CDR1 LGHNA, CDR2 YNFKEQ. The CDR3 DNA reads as TGTGCCAGCGCCACACGGAGTAGCGGAACGAACACCGGGGAGCTGTTTTTT. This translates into CASATRSSGTNTGELFF.